Reported below is one T cell receptor (beta chain). The data are from a study of blood T cell repertoires in COVID-19. Sequencing used immunoSEQ multiplex PCR; TCRdb keeps in-frame clones, though not all of them. Found here are some 350,000 clones, approximately 89% of them singletons; the top ten hold roughly 3.3%. The germline gives CDR1 MDHEN, CDR2 SYDVKM. V lost 8 bases and J 2 bases, leaving 18 bases between the germline ends. CDR3 length: 16 amino acids. The TCR was taken from a woman aged 18-35 years who had recovered from COVID-19. This chain uses TRBV28 with TRBJ2-2, with D perhaps TRBD2 (6 bases). The sample consisted of peripheral blood. CDR3 coding DNA: TGTGCCAGCCGAAGGGGAGGTAGCTCCAACACCGGGGAGCTGTTTTTT. This gives the protein CASRRGGSSNTGELFF. Based on the CDR3 plus reference TRBV28 and TRBJ2-2, the full variable domain is DVKVTQSSRYLVKRTGEKVFLECVQDMDHENMFWYRQDPGLGLRLIYFSYDVKMKEKGDIPEGYSVSREKKERFSLILESASTNQTSMYLCASRRGGSSNTGELFFGEGSRLTVL.